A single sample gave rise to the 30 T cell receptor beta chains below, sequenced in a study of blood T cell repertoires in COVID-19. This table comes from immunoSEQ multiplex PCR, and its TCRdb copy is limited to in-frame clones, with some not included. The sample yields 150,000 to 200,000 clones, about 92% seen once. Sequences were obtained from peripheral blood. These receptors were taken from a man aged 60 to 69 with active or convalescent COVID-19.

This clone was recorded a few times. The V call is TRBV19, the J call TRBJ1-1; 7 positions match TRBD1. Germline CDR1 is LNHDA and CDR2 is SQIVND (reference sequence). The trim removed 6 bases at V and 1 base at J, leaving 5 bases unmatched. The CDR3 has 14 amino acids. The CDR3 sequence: CASSWDRKNTEAFF. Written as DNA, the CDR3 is TGTGCCAGTAGCTGGGACAGAAAGAACACTGAAGCTTTCTTT.

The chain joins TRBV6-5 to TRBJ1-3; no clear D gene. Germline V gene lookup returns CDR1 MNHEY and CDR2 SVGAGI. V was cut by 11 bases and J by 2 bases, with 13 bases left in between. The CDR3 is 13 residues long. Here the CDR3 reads CAVQSFPGNTIYF. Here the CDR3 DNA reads TGTGCCGTTCAGTCCTTCCCTGGAAACACCATATATTTT.

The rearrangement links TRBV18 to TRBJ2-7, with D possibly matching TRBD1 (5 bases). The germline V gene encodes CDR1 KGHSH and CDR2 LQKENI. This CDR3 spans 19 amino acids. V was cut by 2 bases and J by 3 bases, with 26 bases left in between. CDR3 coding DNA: TGTGCCAGCTCACCAACGAGTAAATTCCCAGGGTATTGGGACTACGAGCAGTACTTC. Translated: CASSPTSKFPGYWDYEQYF.

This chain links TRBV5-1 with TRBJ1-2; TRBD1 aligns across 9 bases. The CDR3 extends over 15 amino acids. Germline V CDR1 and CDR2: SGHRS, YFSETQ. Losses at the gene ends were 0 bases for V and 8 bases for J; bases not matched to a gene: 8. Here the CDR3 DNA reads TGCGCCAGCAGCTTGGACTGGGACAGGGCCTTCGGCTACACCTTC. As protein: CASSLDWDRAFGYTF. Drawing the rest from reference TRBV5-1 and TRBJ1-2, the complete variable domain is KAGVTQTPRYLIKTRGQQVTLSCSPISGHRSVSWYQQTPGQGLQFLFEYFSETQRNKGNFPGRFSGRQFSNSRSEMNVSTLELGDSALYLCASSLDWDRAFGYTFGSGTRLTVV.

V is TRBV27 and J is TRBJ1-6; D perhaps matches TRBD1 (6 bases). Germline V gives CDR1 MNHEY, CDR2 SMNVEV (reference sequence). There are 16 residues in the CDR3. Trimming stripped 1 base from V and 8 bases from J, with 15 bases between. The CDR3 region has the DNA TGTGCCAGCAGTTTATGGGGAGGGGGGTTCGATTCACCCCTCCACTTT. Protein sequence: CASSLWGGGFDSPLHF.

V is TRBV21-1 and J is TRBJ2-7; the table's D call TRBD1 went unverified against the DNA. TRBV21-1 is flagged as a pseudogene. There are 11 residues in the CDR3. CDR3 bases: TGTGCCAGCAGCAAATGGCACGAGCAGTACTTC. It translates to CASSKWHEQYF.

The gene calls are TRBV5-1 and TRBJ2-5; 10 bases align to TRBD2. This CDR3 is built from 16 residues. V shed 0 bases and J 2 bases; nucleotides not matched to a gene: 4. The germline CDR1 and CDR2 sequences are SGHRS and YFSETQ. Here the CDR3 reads CASSLDPTSGQETQYF. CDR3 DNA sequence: TGCGCCAGCAGCTTGGATCCGACTAGCGGGCAAGAGACCCAGTACTTC.

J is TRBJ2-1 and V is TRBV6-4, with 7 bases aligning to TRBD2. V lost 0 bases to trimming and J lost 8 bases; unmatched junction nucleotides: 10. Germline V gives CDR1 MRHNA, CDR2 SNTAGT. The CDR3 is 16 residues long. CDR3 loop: CASSDSRAGEGDEQFF. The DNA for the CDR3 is TGTGCCAGCAGTGACTCGAGGGCGGGAGAAGGGGATGAGCAGTTCTTC.

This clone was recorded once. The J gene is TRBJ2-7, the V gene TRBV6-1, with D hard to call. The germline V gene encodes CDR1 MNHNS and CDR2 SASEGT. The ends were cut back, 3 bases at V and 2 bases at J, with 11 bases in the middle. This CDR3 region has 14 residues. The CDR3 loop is CASSEYIEPYEQYF. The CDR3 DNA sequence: TGTGCCAGCAGTGAGTATATAGAGCCCTACGAGCAGTACTTC.

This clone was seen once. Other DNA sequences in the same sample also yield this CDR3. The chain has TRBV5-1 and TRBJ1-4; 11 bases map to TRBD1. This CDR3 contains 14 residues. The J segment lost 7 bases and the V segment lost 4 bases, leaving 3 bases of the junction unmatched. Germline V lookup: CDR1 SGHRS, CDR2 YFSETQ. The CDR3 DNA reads TGCGCCAGCAGCCCAGGGACAGGGGGTGAAAAACTGTTTTTT. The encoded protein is CASSPGTGGEKLFF.

This chain's CDR3 is CASWASGRPDTQYF. The CDR3 bases are TGTGCCAGCTGGGCTAGCGGGAGACCAGATACGCAGTATTTT. The chain links TRBV7-9 to TRBJ2-3, with 10 bases identical to TRBD2. This CDR3 is 14 amino acids long. Germline CDR1 and CDR2: SEHNR and FQNEAQ (reference sequence). Trimming took 8 bases from V and 4 from J; bases not matched to a gene: 6.

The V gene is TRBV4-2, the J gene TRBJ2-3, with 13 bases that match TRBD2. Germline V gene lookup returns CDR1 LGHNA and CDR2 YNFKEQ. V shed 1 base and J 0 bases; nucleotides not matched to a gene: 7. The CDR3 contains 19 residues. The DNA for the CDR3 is TGTGCCAGCAGCCAAGTCACTAGCGGGGGGGCCTCAAGCACAGATACGCAGTATTTT. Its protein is CASSQVTSGGASSTDTQYF.

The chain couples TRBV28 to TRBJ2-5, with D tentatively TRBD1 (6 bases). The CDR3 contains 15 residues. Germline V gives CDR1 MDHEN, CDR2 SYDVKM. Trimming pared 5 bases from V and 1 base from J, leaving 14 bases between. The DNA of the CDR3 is TGTGCCAGCAGTCCCAGGGGACGGAGCCAAGAGACCCAGTACTTC. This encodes CASSPRGRSQETQYF.

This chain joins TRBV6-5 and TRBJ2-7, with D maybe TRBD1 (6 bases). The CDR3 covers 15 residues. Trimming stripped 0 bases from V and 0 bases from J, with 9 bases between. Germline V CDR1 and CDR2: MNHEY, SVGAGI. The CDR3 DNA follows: TGTGCCAGCAGTTACTCGAGGGGGAGCTCCTACGAGCAGTACTTC. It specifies CASSYSRGSSYEQYF.

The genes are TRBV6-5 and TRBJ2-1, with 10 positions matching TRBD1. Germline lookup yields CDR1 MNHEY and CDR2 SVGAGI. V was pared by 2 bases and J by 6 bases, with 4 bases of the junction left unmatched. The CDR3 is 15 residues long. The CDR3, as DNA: TGTGCCAGCAGTTACGGGACAGGGGTTCGCAATGAGCAGTTCTTC. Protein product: CASSYGTGVRNEQFF.

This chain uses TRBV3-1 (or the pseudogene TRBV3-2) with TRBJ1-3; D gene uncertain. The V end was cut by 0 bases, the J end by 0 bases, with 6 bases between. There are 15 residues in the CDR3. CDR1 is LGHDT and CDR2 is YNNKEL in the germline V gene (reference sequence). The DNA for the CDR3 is TGTGCCAGCAGCCAAGACCTGAGCTCTGGAAACACCATATATTTT. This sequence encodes CASSQDLSSGNTIYF.

The CDR3 spells CASSSRDWNTDTQYF. Here the CDR3 DNA reads TGTGCCAGCAGCTCCCGGGACTGGAACACAGATACGCAGTATTTT. The chain has TRBV7-9 and TRBJ2-3; tentative D call: TRBD2 (6 bases). The CDR3 length is 15 residues. Per germline, CDR1 SEHNR and CDR2 FQNEAQ (reference sequence). Trimming stripped 4 bases from V and 2 bases from J, with 13 bases between.

The CDR3 region has the DNA TGTGCCAGCAGCTTGGGCGGGGCAGAGGGAGAGACCCAGTACTTC. It translates to CASSLGGAEGETQYF. The chain links TRBV5-4 to TRBJ2-5, with a possible D match to TRBD2 (6 bases). Germline values: CDR1 SGHNT, CDR2 YYREEE (reference sequence). Trimming removed 0 bases at V and 4 bases at J, with 13 bases between. CDR3 length equals 15 residues. Full variable domain (missing parts from reference TRBV5-4 and TRBJ2-5): ETGVTQSPTHLIKTRGQQVTLRCSSQSGHNTVSWYQQALGQGPQFIFQYYREEENGRGNFPPRFSGLQFPNYSSELNVNALELDDSALYLCASSLGGAEGETQYFGPGTRLLVL.

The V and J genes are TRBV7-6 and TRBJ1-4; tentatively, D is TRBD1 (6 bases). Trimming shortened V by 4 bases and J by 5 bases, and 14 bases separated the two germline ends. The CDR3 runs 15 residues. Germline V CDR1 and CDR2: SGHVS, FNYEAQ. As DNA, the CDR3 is TGTGCCAGCAGCTCCCGAGGGGACACCAATGAAAAACTGTTTTTT. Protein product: CASSSRGDTNEKLFF.

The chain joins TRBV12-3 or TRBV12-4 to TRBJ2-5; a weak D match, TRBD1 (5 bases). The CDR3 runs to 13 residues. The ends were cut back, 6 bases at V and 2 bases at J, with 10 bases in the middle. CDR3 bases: TGTGCCAGCAGCCTGGACAAGCAAGAGACCCAGTACTTC. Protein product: CASSLDKQETQYF.

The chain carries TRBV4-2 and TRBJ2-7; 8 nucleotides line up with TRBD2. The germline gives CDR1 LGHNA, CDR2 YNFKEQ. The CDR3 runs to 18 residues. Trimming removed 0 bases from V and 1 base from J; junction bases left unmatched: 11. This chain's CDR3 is CASSQESSAGGGSYEQYF. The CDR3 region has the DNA TGTGCCAGCAGCCAAGAAAGTAGCGCGGGAGGAGGATCCTACGAGCAGTACTTC.

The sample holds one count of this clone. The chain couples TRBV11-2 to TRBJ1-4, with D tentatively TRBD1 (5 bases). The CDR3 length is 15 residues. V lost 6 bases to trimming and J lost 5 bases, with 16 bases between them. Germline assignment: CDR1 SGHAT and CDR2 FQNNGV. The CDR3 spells CASSQMGQFNEKLFF. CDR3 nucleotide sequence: TGTGCCAGCAGTCAAATGGGGCAGTTCAATGAAAAACTGTTTTTT.

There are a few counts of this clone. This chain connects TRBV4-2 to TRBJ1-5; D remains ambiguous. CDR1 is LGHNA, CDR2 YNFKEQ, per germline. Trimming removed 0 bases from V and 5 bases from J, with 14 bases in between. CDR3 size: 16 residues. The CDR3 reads CASSQEGAGSDQPQHF. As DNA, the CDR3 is TGTGCCAGCAGCCAAGAGGGTGCGGGAAGTGATCAGCCCCAGCATTTT.

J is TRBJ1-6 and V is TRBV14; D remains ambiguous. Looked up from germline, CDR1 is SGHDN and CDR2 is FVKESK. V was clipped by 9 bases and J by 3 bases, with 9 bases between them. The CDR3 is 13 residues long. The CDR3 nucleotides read TGTGCCAGTGGCCAGAACTATAATTCACCCCTCCACTTT. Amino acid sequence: CASGQNYNSPLHF.

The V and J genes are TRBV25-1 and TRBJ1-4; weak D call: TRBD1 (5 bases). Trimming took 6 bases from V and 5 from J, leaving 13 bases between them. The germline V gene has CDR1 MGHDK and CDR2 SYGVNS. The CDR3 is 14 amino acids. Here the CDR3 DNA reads TGTGCCAGCAGCAGACAGCAGGAGAATGAAAAACTGTTTTTT. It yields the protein CASSRQQENEKLFF.

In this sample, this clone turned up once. The CDR3 loop reads CASSPMTGPNYGYTF. The CDR3 bases are TGTGCCAGCTCACCGATGACAGGACCCAACTATGGCTACACCTTC. The gene calls are TRBV18 and TRBJ1-2; possible D gene TRBD1, 6 bases. With 3 bases removed from V and 2 bases from J, the gap between germline ends came to 13 bases. Germline loops: CDR1 KGHSH, CDR2 LQKENI. The CDR3 covers 15 residues.

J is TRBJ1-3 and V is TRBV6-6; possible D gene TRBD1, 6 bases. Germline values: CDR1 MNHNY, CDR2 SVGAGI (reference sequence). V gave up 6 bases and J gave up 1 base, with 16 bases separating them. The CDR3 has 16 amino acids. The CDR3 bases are TGTGCCAGCAGCCGGGACAAGGGCACGTCTGGAAACACCATATATTTT. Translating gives CASSRDKGTSGNTIYF.

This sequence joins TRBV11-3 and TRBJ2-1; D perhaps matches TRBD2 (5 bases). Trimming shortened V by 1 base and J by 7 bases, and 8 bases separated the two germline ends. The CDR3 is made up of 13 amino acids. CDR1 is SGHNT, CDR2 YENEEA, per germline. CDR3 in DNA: TGTGCCAGCAGCTTAGGAGGGTGGAATGAGCAGTTCTTC. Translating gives CASSLGGWNEQFF.

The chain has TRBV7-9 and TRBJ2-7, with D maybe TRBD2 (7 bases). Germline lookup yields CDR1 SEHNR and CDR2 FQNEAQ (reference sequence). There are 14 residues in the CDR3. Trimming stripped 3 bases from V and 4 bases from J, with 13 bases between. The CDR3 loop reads CASSFGGLGYEQYF. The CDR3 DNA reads TGTGCCAGCAGCTTCGGGGGGCTAGGGTACGAGCAGTACTTC.

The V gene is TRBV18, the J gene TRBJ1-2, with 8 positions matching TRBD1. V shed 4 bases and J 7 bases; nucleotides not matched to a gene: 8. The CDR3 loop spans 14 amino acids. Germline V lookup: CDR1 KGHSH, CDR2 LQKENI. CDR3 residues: CASSQRTGFGGYTF. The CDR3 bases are TGTGCCAGCTCACAACGGACAGGGTTTGGTGGCTACACCTTC.